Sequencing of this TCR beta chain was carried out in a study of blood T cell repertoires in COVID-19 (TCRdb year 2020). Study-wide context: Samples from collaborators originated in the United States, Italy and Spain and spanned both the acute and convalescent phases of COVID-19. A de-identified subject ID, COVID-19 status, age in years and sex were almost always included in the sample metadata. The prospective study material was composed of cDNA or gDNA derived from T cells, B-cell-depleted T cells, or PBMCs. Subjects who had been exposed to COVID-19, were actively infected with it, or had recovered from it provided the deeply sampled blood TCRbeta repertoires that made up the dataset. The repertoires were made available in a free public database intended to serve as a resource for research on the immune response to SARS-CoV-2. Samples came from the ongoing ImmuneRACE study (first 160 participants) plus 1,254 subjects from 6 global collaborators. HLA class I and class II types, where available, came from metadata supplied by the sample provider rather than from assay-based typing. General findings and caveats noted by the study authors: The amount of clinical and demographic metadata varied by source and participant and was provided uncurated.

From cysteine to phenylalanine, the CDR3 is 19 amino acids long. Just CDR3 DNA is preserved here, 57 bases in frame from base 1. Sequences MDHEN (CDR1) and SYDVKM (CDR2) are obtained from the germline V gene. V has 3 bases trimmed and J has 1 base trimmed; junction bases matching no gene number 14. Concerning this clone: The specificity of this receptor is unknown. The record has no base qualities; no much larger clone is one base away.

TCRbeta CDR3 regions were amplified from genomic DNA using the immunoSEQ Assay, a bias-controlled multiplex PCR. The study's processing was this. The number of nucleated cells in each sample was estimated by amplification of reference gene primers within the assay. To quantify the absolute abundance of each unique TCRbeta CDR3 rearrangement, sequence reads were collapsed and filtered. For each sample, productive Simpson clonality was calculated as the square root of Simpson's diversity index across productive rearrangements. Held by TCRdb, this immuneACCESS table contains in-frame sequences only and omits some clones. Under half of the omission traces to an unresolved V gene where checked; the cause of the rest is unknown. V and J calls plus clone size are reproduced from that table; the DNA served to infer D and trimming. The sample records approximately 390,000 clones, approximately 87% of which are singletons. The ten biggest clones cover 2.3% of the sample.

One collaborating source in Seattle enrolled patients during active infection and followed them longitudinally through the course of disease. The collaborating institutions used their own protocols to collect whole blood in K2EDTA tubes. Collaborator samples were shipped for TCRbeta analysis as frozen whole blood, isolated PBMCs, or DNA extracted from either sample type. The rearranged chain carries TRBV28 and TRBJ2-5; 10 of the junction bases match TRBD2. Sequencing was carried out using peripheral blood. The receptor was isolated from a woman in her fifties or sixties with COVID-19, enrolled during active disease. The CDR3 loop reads CASSLSPSGGLNSQETQYF. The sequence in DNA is TGTGCCAGCAGTTTGTCTCCTAGCGGGGGCCTAAACTCCCAAGAGACCCAGTACTTC.